A single sample is the source of the 17 T cell receptor beta chains below, sequenced in a study of cytomegalovirus exposure and HLA in healthy donors. PCR involved 60 Vbeta and 13 Jbeta primers. TCRdb keeps only in-frame clones here, not all; method: immunoSEQ multiplex PCR. The sample records over 200,000 clones, approximately 82% being singletons. The sequenced sample consisted of PBMCs. Receptors originate from a woman aged 40 to 49 in good health and CMV-seronegative.

The J gene is TRBJ2-1, the V gene TRBV28; a weak D match, TRBD2 (7 bases). Germline V lookup: CDR1 MDHEN, CDR2 SYDVKM. V was shortened by 10 bases and J by 9 bases, with 25 bases between the two germline ends. The CDR3 sequence is 15 residues long. The CDR3, as DNA: TGTGCCACCAAACGGACGGCGGGGGCCCGGGGTGAGCAGTTCTTC. This sequence encodes CATKRTAGARGEQFF.

The chain recombines TRBV14 with TRBJ2-3; no reliable D call. Trimming took off 2 bases at V and 0 bases at J, with 9 bases between the two ends. Germline lookup yields CDR1 SGHDN and CDR2 FVKESK. CDR3 length: 15 residues. CDR3: CASSQQATSTDTQYF. The CDR3 bases are TGTGCCAGCAGCCAACAGGCCACCAGCACAGATACGCAGTATTTT.

The genes are TRBV7-2 and TRBJ2-1, with D possibly being TRBD1 (5 bases). The ends were cut back, 5 bases at V and 8 bases at J, with 19 bases in the middle. Germline values: CDR1 SGHTA, CDR2 FQGNSA. This CDR3 is 15 amino acids long. CDR3 loop: CASSPQQGRWDEQFF. Written as DNA, the CDR3 is TGTGCCAGCAGCCCTCAGCAGGGTCGGTGGGATGAGCAGTTCTTC. The full variable domain, rest sourced from reference TRBV7-2 and TRBJ2-1, is GAGVSQSPSNKVTEKGKDVELRCDPISGHTALYWYRQSLGQGLEFLIYFQGNSAPDKSGLPSDRFSAERTGGSVSTLTIQRTQQEDSAVYLCASSPQQGRWDEQFFGPGTRLTVL.

This clone came up once. The rearrangement joins TRBV2 to TRBJ1-5, with D uncertain. The CDR3 spans 15 residues. Germline CDR1 is SNHLY and CDR2 is FYNNEI. With 7 bases removed from V and 0 bases from J, the gap between germline ends came to 13 bases. The CDR3 is CASKEGSYSNQPQHF. The CDR3 nucleotides read TGTGCCAGCAAGGAGGGCAGTTATAGCAATCAGCCCCAGCATTTT.

This chain connects TRBV6-5 to TRBJ1-3; 9 bases map to TRBD1. There are 15 residues in the CDR3. Germline assignment: CDR1 MNHEY and CDR2 SVGAGI. V was pared by 6 bases and J by 4 bases, with 7 bases of the junction left unmatched. CDR3 sequence: CASSRDRDGGNTIYF. The CDR3 nucleotides are TGTGCCAGCAGCCGGGACAGGGACGGGGGAAACACCATATATTTT.

The rearrangement links TRBV27 to TRBJ2-5; 8 bases match TRBD1. V was pared by 3 bases and J by 4 bases, with 4 bases of the junction left unmatched. CDR1 and CDR2 (germline): MNHEY, SMNVEV (reference sequence). The CDR3 extends over 14 amino acids. CDR3 nucleotide sequence: TGTGCCAGCAGTTTCAGGACAGGGCTAGAGACCCAGTACTTC. Encoded protein: CASSFRTGLETQYF.

The chain has TRBV9 and TRBJ1-4; D gene uncertain. The V and J ends lost 3 bases and 5 bases respectively, with 11 bases between them. Germline CDR1 reads SGDLS; CDR2 reads YYNGEE. This CDR3 contains 14 residues. The CDR3 reads CASSAGVTNEKLFF. For the CDR3, the DNA is TGTGCCAGCAGCGCCGGGGTCACGAATGAAAAACTGTTTTTT. Filled out from reference TRBV9 and TRBJ1-4, the complete variable domain reads DSGVTQTPKHLITATGQRVTLRCSPRSGDLSVYWYQQSLDQGLQFLIQYYNGEERAKGNILERFSAQQFPDLHSELNLSSLELGDSALYFCASSAGVTNEKLFFGSGTQLSVL.

The chain employs TRBV7-2 and TRBJ2-3; 9 nucleotides match TRBD2. This CDR3 contains 15 residues. Germline-derived CDR1 and CDR2 are SGHTA and FQGNSA. V shed 6 bases and J 1 base; nucleotides not matched to a gene: 5. The CDR3, as DNA: TGTGCCAGCAGGTTTAGCGGGGGAGGCACAGATACGCAGTATTTT. Protein product: CASRFSGGGTDTQYF. Supplemented by reference TRBV7-2 and TRBJ2-3, the full variable domain reads GAGVSQSPSNKVTEKGKDVELRCDPISGHTALYWYRQSLGQGLEFLIYFQGNSAPDKSGLPSDRFSAERTGGSVSTLTIQRTQQEDSAVYLCASRFSGGGTDTQYFGPGTRLTVL.

The chain joins TRBV13 to TRBJ1-1; D possibly corresponds to TRBD1 (5 bases). Trimming cost V 4 bases and J 4 bases, with 7 bases left between them. The CDR3 sequence is 12 residues long. Germline V gene lookup returns CDR1 PRHDT and CDR2 FYEKMQ (reference sequence). The CDR3 nucleotides read TGTGCCAGCAGCTCTCAGGGCACTGAAGCTTTCTTT. Its translation is CASSSQGTEAFF.

This chain uses TRBV5-8 with TRBJ2-3; 7 bases line up with TRBD1. Losses at the gene ends were 5 bases for V and 1 base for J; bases not matched to a gene: 7. The CDR3 is 15 residues long. CDR1 and CDR2 from the germline V gene are SGHTS and YDEGEE. This CDR3 reads CASSQHRGGTDTQYF. As DNA, the CDR3 is TGTGCCAGCAGTCAGCACAGGGGCGGCACAGATACGCAGTATTTT.

The chain carries TRBV4-1 and TRBJ2-7, with D possibly matching TRBD2 (5 bases). CDR3 length: 14 residues. Germline V gives CDR1 MGHRA, CDR2 YSYEKL. Trimming pared 0 bases from V and 2 bases from J, leaving 8 bases between. CDR3 residues: CASSQDSGAYEQYF. DNA for the CDR3: TGCGCCAGCAGCCAAGATTCCGGGGCCTACGAGCAGTACTTC.

The chain couples TRBV4-1 to TRBJ1-5, with TRBD1 identical over 11 bases. CDR3 length: 17 amino acids. With V trimmed by 0 bases and J by 2 bases, 3 bases remained unmatched. Germline CDR1 and CDR2: MGHRA and YSYEKL. The CDR3 is CASSQEAGQGGNQPQHF. CDR3 sequence (DNA): TGCGCCAGCAGCCAAGAGGCGGGACAGGGGGGCAATCAGCCCCAGCATTTT.

In this sample, this clone turned up a few times. The rearrangement links TRBV5-4 to TRBJ1-2; tentative D call: TRBD1 (6 bases). The CDR3 is 14 amino acids. From germline, CDR1 is SGHNT and CDR2 YYREEE (reference sequence). V dropped 1 base and J dropped 2 bases, with 9 bases sitting between them. CDR3: CASSLPGTNYGYTF. The CDR3, as DNA: TGTGCCAGCAGCTTGCCCGGGACAAACTATGGCTACACCTTC.

Here the CDR3 reads CASGETFTYEQYF. The CDR3 nucleotides read TGTGCCAGCGGGGAGACTTTCACCTACGAGCAGTACTTC. The V call is TRBV6-6, the J call TRBJ2-7; D is possibly TRBD2 (5 bases). The V gene lost 8 bases and the J gene lost 2 bases, with 13 bases spanning the gap. This CDR3 has 13 residues. Looked up from germline, CDR1 is MNHNY and CDR2 is SVGAGI (reference sequence).

The J gene is TRBJ1-1, the V gene TRBV2, with D unresolved. The CDR3 has 11 amino acids. CDR1 is SNHLY, CDR2 FYNNEI, per germline. The germline V and J ends were trimmed by 3 bases and 8 bases, with 7 bases remaining between them. The CDR3 DNA reads as TGTGCCAGCAGTGACAGGAGGGAAGCTTTCTTT. Its translation: CASSDRREAFF.

The chain carries TRBV4-2 and TRBJ2-2; D ambiguous. Trimming pared 3 bases from V and 2 bases from J, leaving 7 bases between. Germline assignment: CDR1 LGHNA and CDR2 YNFKEQ. The CDR3 is made up of 14 amino acids. CDR3 residues: CASSQGLNTGELFF. DNA of the CDR3: TGTGCCAGCAGCCAGGGCCTTAACACCGGGGAGCTGTTTTTT.

The chain has TRBV7-2 and TRBJ2-7; 10 positions match TRBD2. The CDR3 loop spans 15 amino acids. V was clipped by 2 bases and J by 3 bases; unmatched bases: 4. CDR1 SGHTA and CDR2 FQGNSA come from the germline V gene. CDR3: CASSLISGGDYEQYF. The CDR3 region has the DNA TGTGCCAGCAGCTTAATAAGCGGGGGGGACTACGAGCAGTACTTC.